This T cell receptor beta chain was sequenced for a study of blood T cell repertoires in COVID-19. The germline V gene has CDR1 LNHDA and CDR2 SQIVND (reference sequence). CDR3 length: 15 amino acids. The J segment lost 2 bases and the V segment lost 6 bases, leaving 7 bases of the junction unmatched. In the authors' workflow: Cell counts per sample came from amplifying reference gene primers. Generated by immunoSEQ multiplex PCR, the TCRdb table keeps only in-frame clones and is missing some. That table gives V, J and clone size, and the DNA gave D and trimming. The sample has about 95,000 clones; about 84% are singletons.

The source material was peripheral blood. The clonotype was recovered from an elderly man with active or convalescent COVID-19. The chain has TRBV19 and TRBJ1-2; 9 bases fit TRBD1. The CDR3 here is CASRARTGANYGYTF. The CDR3 nucleotides are TGTGCCAGTAGGGCCCGGACAGGGGCGAACTATGGCTACACCTTC.